Sequencing of this T cell receptor (beta chain) was carried out in a study of blood T cell repertoires in COVID-19. Across the whole study: The analysed material was cDNA or gDNA that came from T cells, B-cell-depleted T cells, or PBMCs.

In the authors' methods: Amplification of reference gene primers provided the estimated nucleated cell counts. The repertoire was sequenced with immunoSEQ multiplex PCR; TCRdb's copy has only in-frame clones and lacks some. That table gives V, J and clone size, and the DNA gave D and trimming. The sample carries 200,000 or so clones, 85% to 90% recorded once. Patients of the Seattle cohort, enrolled during active infection, were followed longitudinally. The V and J ends lost 5 bases and 5 bases, in that order; junction bases with no gene match: 12. CDR3 length: 16 residues. Germline CDR1 is SGHVS and CDR2 is FNYEAQ.

The source material was peripheral blood. This TCR was recovered from a man younger than 45 with COVID-19, enrolled during active disease. The chain recombines TRBV7-6 with TRBJ1-2, with TRBD1 identical over 9 bases. CDR3: CASSPTRDREVYGYTF. CDR3 sequence (DNA): TGTGCCAGCAGCCCAACCCGGGACAGGGAGGTGTATGGCTACACCTTC.